Below, 14 T cell receptor beta chains from the same sample are listed, as sequenced in a study of cytomegalovirus exposure and HLA in healthy donors. Here immunoSEQ multiplex PCR was the method, and the copy in TCRdb shows in-frame clones only, minus some. Counted here are about 130,000 clones, just under 90% occurring once; the ten biggest clones make up 6.2%. What was sequenced was PBMCs. These receptors originate from a young woman in good health and CMV-seropositive.

This clone was detected once. V is TRBV6-5 and J is TRBJ2-7, with 9 bases lining up with TRBD1. Trimming cost V 2 bases and J 2 bases; bases outside gene matches: 4. The CDR3 has 15 residues. Germline assignment: CDR1 MNHEY and CDR2 SVGAGI. The CDR3 is CASSYRGQGPYEQYF. For the CDR3, the DNA is TGTGCCAGCAGTTACCGAGGACAGGGGCCCTACGAGCAGTACTTC.

The V call is TRBV5-1, the J call TRBJ2-5; 11 bases are shared with TRBD2. Germline V CDR1 and CDR2: SGHRS, YFSETQ. With 2 bases clipped from V and 2 bases from J, the junction kept 5 bases outside the gene matches. The CDR3 extends over 16 amino acids. The CDR3 region is CASSLSRLAGQETQYF. The CDR3 DNA reads as TGCGCCAGCAGCTTATCGAGACTAGCGGGGCAAGAGACCCAGTACTTC.

This rearrangement joins TRBV7-9 to TRBJ2-3; 10 nucleotides line up with TRBD2. The CDR3 totals 15 residues. CDR1 SEHNR and CDR2 FQNEAQ come from the germline V gene (reference sequence). V gave up 3 bases and J gave up 6 bases; unmatched junction bases: 6. This CDR3 is CASSFIAGGGDTQYF. In nucleotides, the CDR3 is TGTGCCAGCAGCTTCATAGCGGGGGGCGGTGATACGCAGTATTTT. Full variable domain (remainder filled in from reference TRBV7-9 and TRBJ2-3): DTGVSQNPRHKITKRGQNVTFRCDPISEHNRLYWYRQTLGQGPEFLTYFQNEAQLEKSRLLSDRFSAERPKGSFSTLEIQRTEQGDSAMYLCASSFIAGGGDTQYFGPGTRLTVL.

This chain links TRBV5-4 with TRBJ2-2; possibly TRBD2 for D (6 bases). This CDR3 contains 13 residues. Trimming stripped 4 bases from V and 6 bases from J, with 10 bases between. CDR1 is SGHNT, CDR2 YYREEE, per germline (reference sequence). CDR3 region: CASSRDSPGELFF. The DNA for the CDR3 is TGTGCCAGCAGCCGGGACTCCCCCGGGGAGCTGTTTTTT.

This clone was counted between two and nine times. The gene calls are TRBV28 and TRBJ1-6; D might be TRBD1 (6 bases). Trimming took off 3 bases at V and 6 bases at J, with 12 bases between the two ends. Germline assignment: CDR1 MDHEN and CDR2 SYDVKM. CDR3 length: 15 amino acids. This CDR3 is CASSFRGLGNSPLHF. The CDR3 region has the DNA TGTGCCAGCAGTTTCAGGGGTTTAGGTAATTCACCCCTCCACTTT.

This clone has a single count. J is TRBJ2-2 and V is TRBV28; 10 nucleotides line up with TRBD2. The J segment lost 8 bases and the V segment lost 6 bases, leaving 12 bases of the junction unmatched. This CDR3 is 16 amino acids long. CDR1 and CDR2 (germline): MDHEN, SYDVKM. CDR3 DNA: TGTGCCAGCAGGTCATACCTAGCGGGAGTTGGGGGGGAGCTGTTTTTT. Its translation: CASRSYLAGVGGELFF.

The chain joins TRBV29-1 to TRBJ2-1, with 8 bases fitting TRBD2. Losses at the gene ends were 6 bases for V and 3 bases for J; bases not matched to a gene: 10. The CDR3 extends over 15 amino acids. CDR1 is SQVTM and CDR2 is ANQGSEA in the germline V gene. The CDR3 DNA reads TGCAGCGTCGACGCCCGGGGGGGCCGCTACAATGAGCAGTTCTTC. Translation: CSVDARGGRYNEQFF.

The rearrangement joins TRBV2 to TRBJ2-3, with TRBD1 matching over 8 bases. V was clipped by 3 bases and J by 7 bases; unmatched bases: 3. Germline V gene data show CDR1 as SNHLY and CDR2 as FYNNEI. The CDR3 runs to 13 residues. The CDR3 is CASSEAGGYTQYF. CDR3 nucleotide sequence: TGTGCCAGCAGTGAGGCAGGGGGCTATACGCAGTATTTT.

The chain recombines TRBV19 with TRBJ2-1, with D unresolved. Germline V gene sequence: CDR1 LNHDA, CDR2 SQIVND (reference sequence). The CDR3 is 13 residues long. V lost 1 base and J 4 bases, leaving 5 bases between the germline ends. CDR3 in amino acids: CASSIGEYNEQFF. The CDR3 DNA follows: TGTGCCAGTAGTATAGGCGAATACAATGAGCAGTTCTTC.

J is TRBJ2-1 and V is TRBV7-9; TRBD2 aligns across 8 bases. The CDR3 is 18 amino acids. From germline, CDR1 is SEHNR and CDR2 FQNEAQ (reference sequence). The J segment lost 7 bases and the V segment lost 0 bases, leaving 14 bases of the junction unmatched. CDR3 nucleotides: TGTGCCAGCAGCTTAGCGGCGGGGGGCGACAATAAGTGGAATGAGCAGTTCTTC. Its translation is CASSLAAGGDNKWNEQFF.

V gene TRBV5-4 combines with J gene TRBJ1-3; D is uncertain. Germline V gene data show CDR1 as SGHNT and CDR2 as YYREEE (reference sequence). V was clipped by 0 bases and J by 0 bases, with 13 bases between them. The CDR3 consists of 17 residues. This CDR3 reads CASSLATSVSSGNTIYF. In nucleotides, the CDR3 is TGTGCCAGCAGCTTGGCCACGAGCGTTTCCTCTGGAAACACCATATATTTT.

J is TRBJ2-2 and V is TRBV9, with D maybe TRBD2 (5 bases). This CDR3 comprises 18 residues. The germline V and J ends were trimmed by 1 base and 0 bases, with 16 bases remaining between them. Germline values: CDR1 SGDLS, CDR2 YYNGEE. The CDR3 DNA reads TGTGCCAGCAGCGTAAGTAGCGCCGGTGCATCGAACACCGGGGAGCTGTTTTTT. It translates to CASSVSSAGASNTGELFF.

The chain has TRBV29-1 and TRBJ2-5, with 10 positions matching TRBD1. This CDR3 has 14 amino acids. The V gene's germline CDR1 is SQVTM and CDR2 ANQGSEA. The ends lost 7 bases at V and 5 bases at J; junction bases unmatched: 10. The CDR3 DNA follows: TGCAGCGCCGCGGTTGGGACAGGGGACGAGACCCAGTACTTC. As protein: CSAAVGTGDETQYF.

This clone was found a few times. The rearrangement links TRBV6-1 to TRBJ2-2, with D perhaps matching TRBD1 (6 bases). V was pared by 9 bases and J by 1 base, with 12 bases between. From germline, CDR1 is MNHNS and CDR2 SASEGT. The CDR3 has 14 residues. CDR3 amino acids: CASSQGQNTGELFF. The CDR3, as DNA: TGTGCCAGTAGCCAGGGACAGAACACCGGGGAGCTGTTTTTT.